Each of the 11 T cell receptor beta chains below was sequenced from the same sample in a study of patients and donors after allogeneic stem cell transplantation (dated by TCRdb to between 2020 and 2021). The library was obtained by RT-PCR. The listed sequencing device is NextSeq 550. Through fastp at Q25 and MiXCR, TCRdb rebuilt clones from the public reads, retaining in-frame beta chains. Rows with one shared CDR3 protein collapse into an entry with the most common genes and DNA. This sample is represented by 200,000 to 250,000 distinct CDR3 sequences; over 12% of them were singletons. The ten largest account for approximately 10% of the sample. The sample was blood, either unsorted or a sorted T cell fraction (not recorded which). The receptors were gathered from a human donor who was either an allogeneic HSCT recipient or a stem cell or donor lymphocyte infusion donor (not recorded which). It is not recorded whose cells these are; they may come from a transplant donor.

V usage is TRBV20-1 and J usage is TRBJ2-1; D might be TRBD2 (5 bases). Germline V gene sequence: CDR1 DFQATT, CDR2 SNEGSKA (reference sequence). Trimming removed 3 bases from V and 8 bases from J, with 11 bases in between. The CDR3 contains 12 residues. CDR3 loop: CSASRGLDEQFF. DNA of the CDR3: TGCAGTGCTAGTCGAGGGTTAGATGAGCAGTTCTTC.

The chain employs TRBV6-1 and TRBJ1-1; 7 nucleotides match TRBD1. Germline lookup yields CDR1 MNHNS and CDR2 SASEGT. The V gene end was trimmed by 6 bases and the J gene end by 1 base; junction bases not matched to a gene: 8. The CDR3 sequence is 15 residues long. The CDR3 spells CASSPSGTENTEAFF. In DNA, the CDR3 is TGTGCCAGCAGCCCATCCGGGACAGAGAACACTGAAGCTTTCTTT.

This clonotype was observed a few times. CDR3 residues: CSVPGRPPESSYEQYF. The CDR3 nucleotides read TGCAGTGTTCCCGGCAGACCTCCGGAAAGCTCCTACGAGCAGTACTTC. The chain carries TRBV20-1 and TRBJ2-7; no clear D gene. Trimming stripped 7 bases from V and 0 bases from J, with 22 bases between. The length of the CDR3 is 16 residues. Germline V gene data show CDR1 as DFQATT and CDR2 as SNEGSKA (reference sequence).

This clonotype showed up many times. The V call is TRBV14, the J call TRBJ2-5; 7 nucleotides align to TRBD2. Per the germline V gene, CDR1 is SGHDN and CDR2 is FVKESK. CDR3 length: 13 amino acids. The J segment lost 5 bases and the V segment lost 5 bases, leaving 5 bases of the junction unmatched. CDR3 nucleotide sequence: TGTGCCAGCAGCGCTTTGGGGGGGGAGACCCAGTACTTC. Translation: CASSALGGETQYF.

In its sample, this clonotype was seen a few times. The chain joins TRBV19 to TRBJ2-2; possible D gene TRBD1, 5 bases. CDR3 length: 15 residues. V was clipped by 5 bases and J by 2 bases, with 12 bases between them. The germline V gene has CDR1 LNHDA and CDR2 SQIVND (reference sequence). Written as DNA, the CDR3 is TGTGCCAGTAGTCGGTACAGGCCTAACACCGGGGAGCTGTTTTTT. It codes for CASSRYRPNTGELFF.

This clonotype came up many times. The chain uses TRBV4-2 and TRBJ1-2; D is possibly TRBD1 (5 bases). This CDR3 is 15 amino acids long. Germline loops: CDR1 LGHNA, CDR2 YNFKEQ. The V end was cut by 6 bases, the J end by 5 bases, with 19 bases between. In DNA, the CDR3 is TGTGCCAGCAGTCCCGACCTGGGGGAGGGGTATGGCTACACCTTC. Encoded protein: CASSPDLGEGYGYTF.

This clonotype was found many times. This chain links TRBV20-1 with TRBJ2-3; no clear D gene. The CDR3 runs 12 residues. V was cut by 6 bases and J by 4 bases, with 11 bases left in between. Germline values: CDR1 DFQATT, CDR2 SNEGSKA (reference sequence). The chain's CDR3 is CSASPVADTQYF. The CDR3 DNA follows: TGCAGTGCATCACCGGTCGCAGATACGCAGTATTTT.

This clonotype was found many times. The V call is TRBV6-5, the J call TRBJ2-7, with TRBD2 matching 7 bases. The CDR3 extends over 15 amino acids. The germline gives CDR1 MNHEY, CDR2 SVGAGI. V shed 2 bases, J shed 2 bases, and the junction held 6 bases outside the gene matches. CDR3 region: CASSYAASGPYEQYF. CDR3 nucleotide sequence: TGTGCCAGCAGTTACGCCGCTAGCGGACCCTACGAGCAGTACTTC.

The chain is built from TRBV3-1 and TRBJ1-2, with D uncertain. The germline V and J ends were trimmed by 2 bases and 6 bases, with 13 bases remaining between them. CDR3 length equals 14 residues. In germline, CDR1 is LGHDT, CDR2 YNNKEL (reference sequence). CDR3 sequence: CASSQRVLSHGYTF. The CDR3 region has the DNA TGTGCCAGCAGCCAACGGGTCCTGTCGCATGGCTACACCTTC.

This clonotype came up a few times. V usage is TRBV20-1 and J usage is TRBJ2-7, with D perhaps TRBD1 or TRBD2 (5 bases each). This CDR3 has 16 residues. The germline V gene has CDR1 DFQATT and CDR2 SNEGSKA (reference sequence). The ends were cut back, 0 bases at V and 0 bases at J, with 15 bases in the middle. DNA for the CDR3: TGCAGTGCTAGAGATGGGGGACGGGGAAACTCCTACGAGCAGTACTTC. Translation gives CSARDGGRGNSYEQYF.

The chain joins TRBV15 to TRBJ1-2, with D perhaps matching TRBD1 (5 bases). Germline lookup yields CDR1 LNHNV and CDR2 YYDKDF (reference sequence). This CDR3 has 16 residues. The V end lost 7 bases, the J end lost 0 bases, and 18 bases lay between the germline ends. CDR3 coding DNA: TGTGCCACCAACTCACCCCGGGTCAGGGCTAACTATGGCTACACCTTC. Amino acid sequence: CATNSPRVRANYGYTF. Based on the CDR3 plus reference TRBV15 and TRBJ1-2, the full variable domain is DAMVIQNPRYQVTQFGKPVTLSCSQTLNHNVMYWYQQKSSQAPKLLFHYYDKDFNNEADTPDNFQSRRPNTSFCFLDIRSPGLGDTAMYLCATNSPRVRANYGYTFGSGTRLTVV.